The clone carrying this T cell receptor (beta chain) occurred many times. This sample stems from a study of shared clonotypes between healthy human individuals. Libraries were prepared by immunoSEQ multiplex PCR; TCRdb keeps only in-frame clonotypes and omits some of them. The sample lists fewer than 650,000 clones; roughly 79% were seen once. The CDR3 has 16 residues. Germline assignment: CDR1 SGHAT and CDR2 FQNNGV. V lost 5 bases and J lost 0; bases outside the gene matches: 4. All donors were healthy HIV-negative adults lacking recent acute infections or vaccinations. Sequencing used PBMCs. The chain carries TRBV11-2 and TRBJ2-1; 10 bases align to TRBD2. The receptor comes from a woman aged 40 to 50 in good health. Some clones in this sample may be carry-over from other donors' samples. The CDR3 sequence: CASSRPSGSSYNEQFF. DNA for the CDR3: TGTGCCAGCAGCCGCCCTAGCGGGAGCTCCTACAATGAGCAGTTCTTC.